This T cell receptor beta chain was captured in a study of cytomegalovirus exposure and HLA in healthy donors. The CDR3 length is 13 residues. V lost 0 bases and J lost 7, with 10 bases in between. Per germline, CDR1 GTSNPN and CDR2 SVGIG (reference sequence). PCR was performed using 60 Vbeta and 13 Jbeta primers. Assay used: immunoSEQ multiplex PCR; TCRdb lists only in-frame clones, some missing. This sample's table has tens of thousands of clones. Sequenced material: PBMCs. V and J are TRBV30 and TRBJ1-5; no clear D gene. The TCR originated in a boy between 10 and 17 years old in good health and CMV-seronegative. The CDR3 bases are TGTGCCTGGAGTGTACGTTCGCAGCAGCCCCAGCATTTT. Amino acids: CAWSVRSQQPQHF.